This T cell receptor beta chain was sequenced during a study of blood T cells in healthy people across ages. Findings and limits, study-wide: A strong correlation between TCR beta diversity and naive T cell percentage was seen.

In its sample, this clonotype was seen a few times. Its antigen remains unknown. Germline CDR1 SQVTM, CDR2 ANQGSEA. Trimming pared 6 bases from V and 7 bases from J, leaving 14 bases between. The CDR3 spans 12 residues. Using a J-beta primer mix together with a sample-barcoded 5' primer, a second PCR was run for roughly 6 to 11 cycles. A template-switch adaptor with 12 random nucleotides tagged each cDNA molecule. MiXCR, run by TCRdb on the 5' RACE reads, gives a single entry per CDR3 protein. The table has about 1,400,000 distinct CDR3 sequences, roughly 59% seen once. The sequenced sample was blood. J is TRBJ2-3 and V is TRBV29-1; no clear D gene. This sequence originates from a man aged 18 to 29 in good health. The CDR3 DNA sequence: TGCAGCGTCGCTAATTTGGGGAATACGCAGTATTTT. It is translated as CSVANLGNTQYF.